The rows below give T cell receptor beta chains drawn from one sample of a study of radiation and T cells in renal cell carcinoma. This table comes from immunoSEQ multiplex PCR, and its TCRdb copy is limited to in-frame clones, with some not included. Found here are about 83,000 clones, approximately 87% of them singletons; the top ten hold around 2.5%. Source: blood, taken from a patient whose treatment included radiotherapy and nephrectomy. The source of these receptors is a woman aged 55-70 years with renal cell carcinoma. Each CDR3 is given without its conserved first and last residue. D genes are given only for firm matches. The listing skips clone size in some rows; elsewhere it reads once, few, many or a size class.

d_gene: .
v_gene: TRBV6-6
j_gene: TRBJ1-5
abundance: .
CDR3aa: ASSYSGAGDQPQH

d_gene: .
v_gene: TRBV5-4
j_gene: TRBJ2-5
abundance: few
CDR3aa: ASRGETQY

d_gene: .
v_gene: TRBV5-8
j_gene: TRBJ2-7
abundance: few
CDR3aa: ASSSSHGALLDEQY

d_gene: TRBD2
v_gene: TRBV11-3
j_gene: TRBJ2-3
abundance: once
CDR3aa: ASSLTSGTSDTQY

d_gene: TRBD1
v_gene: TRBV19
j_gene: TRBJ1-4
abundance: .
CDR3aa: ASSMGTGATNEKLF

d_gene: .
v_gene: TRBV19
j_gene: TRBJ1-1
abundance: .
CDR3aa: ASTPGTPTNTEAF

d_gene: TRBD1
v_gene: TRBV19
j_gene: TRBJ1-5
abundance: .
CDR3aa: ASRTGTGYNSNQPQH

d_gene: TRBD2
v_gene: TRBV7-9
j_gene: TRBJ2-3
abundance: .
CDR3aa: ASSLAASGGDTQY

d_gene: TRBD1
v_gene: TRBV2
j_gene: TRBJ1-2
abundance: few
CDR3aa: ASRAGTGSRYGYT

d_gene: TRBD1
v_gene: TRBV6-1
j_gene: TRBJ1-3
abundance: .
CDR3aa: ASSAFWGQGSGNTIY

d_gene: .
v_gene: TRBV10-3
j_gene: TRBJ2-5
abundance: once
CDR3aa: AIRTDRGEETQY

d_gene: .
v_gene: TRBV19
j_gene: TRBJ1-5
abundance: .
CDR3aa: ASSIPGTYSNQPQH

d_gene: TRBD1
v_gene: TRBV28
j_gene: TRBJ1-2
abundance: .
CDR3aa: ASSLSTSGGGYGYT

d_gene: .
v_gene: TRBV21-1
j_gene: TRBJ1-2
abundance: .
CDR3aa: ASSKAYRVVGYT

d_gene: .
v_gene: TRBV7-2
j_gene: TRBJ2-7
abundance: .
CDR3aa: ASTPSGMSSYEQY

d_gene: .
v_gene: TRBV18
j_gene: TRBJ2-5
abundance: .
CDR3aa: ASSPPAAGSQETQY

d_gene: .
v_gene: TRBV6-5
j_gene: TRBJ1-1
abundance: .
CDR3aa: ASSYAAQPVEAF

d_gene: .
v_gene: TRBV9
j_gene: TRBJ2-1
abundance: .
CDR3aa: ASSVRQESYNEQF

d_gene: TRBD1
v_gene: TRBV6-6
j_gene: TRBJ1-2
abundance: .
CDR3aa: ASSYVGTGVGYT

d_gene: .
v_gene: TRBV30
j_gene: TRBJ1-5
abundance: few
CDR3aa: AWTDSDRSNQPQH

d_gene: .
v_gene: TRBV30
j_gene: TRBJ2-3
abundance: .
CDR3aa: ASLALRGTDTQY

d_gene: TRBD2
v_gene: TRBV18
j_gene: TRBJ2-3
abundance: .
CDR3aa: ASSPLAGGSTDTQY

d_gene: .
v_gene: TRBV21-1
j_gene: TRBJ2-7
abundance: .
CDR3aa: ASTTTREGIYSYEQY

d_gene: .
v_gene: TRBV28
j_gene: TRBJ1-2
abundance: once
CDR3aa: ASFTSRAGGYT

d_gene: TRBD1
v_gene: TRBV5-4
j_gene: TRBJ1-2
abundance: .
CDR3aa: ASSPAGGNYGYT

d_gene: .
v_gene: TRBV2
j_gene: TRBJ1-5
abundance: .
CDR3aa: ASSTSGTSNQPQH

d_gene: .
v_gene: TRBV2
j_gene: TRBJ1-1
abundance: .
CDR3aa: AIHQRAWNTEAF

d_gene: TRBD2
v_gene: TRBV5-4
j_gene: TRBJ2-7
abundance: few
CDR3aa: ASSQTSGSSDEQY

d_gene: .
v_gene: TRBV7-9
j_gene: TRBJ1-2
abundance: .
CDR3aa: ASSLDQGSYT

d_gene: TRBD2
v_gene: TRBV28
j_gene: TRBJ2-7
abundance: once
CDR3aa: ASNRGRGFNEQY

d_gene: .
v_gene: TRBV18
j_gene: TRBJ1-1
abundance: .
CDR3aa: ASSPSIGTEAF

d_gene: TRBD1
v_gene: TRBV28
j_gene: TRBJ1-5
abundance: .
CDR3aa: ATRRVGTGVFNSNQPQH

d_gene: TRBD2
v_gene: TRBV28
j_gene: TRBJ2-7
abundance: .
CDR3aa: ASSSPRGGVYEQY

d_gene: TRBD2
v_gene: TRBV5-6
j_gene: TRBJ2-2
abundance: .
CDR3aa: ASSLAGGPSTGELF

d_gene: .
v_gene: TRBV29-1
j_gene: TRBJ2-3
abundance: few
CDR3aa: STDRAGRDTQY

d_gene: .
v_gene: TRBV7-8
j_gene: TRBJ1-4
abundance: .
CDR3aa: ASSSFTGGLF

d_gene: .
v_gene: TRBV29-1
j_gene: TRBJ2-1
abundance: .
CDR3aa: SATMINEQF

d_gene: TRBD2
v_gene: TRBV5-1
j_gene: TRBJ2-1
abundance: .
CDR3aa: ASSRGLADYNEQF

d_gene: TRBD1
v_gene: TRBV13
j_gene: TRBJ2-7
abundance: few
CDR3aa: ASSLEGADYEQY

d_gene: .
v_gene: TRBV18
j_gene: TRBJ2-7
abundance: .
CDR3aa: ASSPQEDGYEQY

d_gene: TRBD1
v_gene: TRBV10-1
j_gene: TRBJ1-2
abundance: .
CDR3aa: ASSQMRDSGPFFSGYT

d_gene: .
v_gene: TRBV21-1
j_gene: TRBJ2-6
abundance: .
CDR3aa: ASSTRQESVSGANVLT

d_gene: .
v_gene: TRBV7-9
j_gene: TRBJ2-7
abundance: .
CDR3aa: ASSSPRGHTYEQY

d_gene: .
v_gene: TRBV9
j_gene: TRBJ1-1
abundance: few
CDR3aa: ASSVARVGGEAF

d_gene: .
v_gene: TRBV27
j_gene: TRBJ2-7
abundance: .
CDR3aa: ASSLSTAASYEQY

d_gene: .
v_gene: TRBV11-2
j_gene: TRBJ1-2
abundance: .
CDR3aa: ASSLGVGGGYGYT

d_gene: .
v_gene: TRBV10-3
j_gene: TRBJ2-7
abundance: .
CDR3aa: ATHLDRTYEQY

d_gene: .
v_gene: TRBV5-1
j_gene: TRBJ2-5
abundance: .
CDR3aa: ASSTDRETQY

d_gene: TRBD2
v_gene: TRBV15
j_gene: TRBJ2-7
abundance: .
CDR3aa: ATSTGLAGVLPYEQY

d_gene: .
v_gene: TRBV20-1
j_gene: TRBJ2-7
abundance: .
CDR3aa: SADSIYEQY

d_gene: .
v_gene: TRBV15
j_gene: TRBJ1-1
abundance: few
CDR3aa: ATSPDIGTEAF